This entry lists 32 T cell receptor beta chains sequenced from one sample in a study of blood T cell repertoires in COVID-19. Clones were read by immunoSEQ multiplex PCR, and TCRdb kept only the in-frame ones, dropping some. The sample has roughly 100,000 clones, 88% seen once. Sequenced input: peripheral blood. These receptors came from an older woman with acute or convalescent COVID-19.

The chain recombines TRBV3-1 (or the pseudogene TRBV3-2) with TRBJ1-1; possible D gene TRBD1, 6 bases. The germline V and J ends were trimmed by 2 bases and 4 bases, with 11 bases remaining between them. CDR1 and CDR2 (germline): LGHDT, YNNKEL (reference sequence). The CDR3 sequence is 14 residues long. CDR3 sequence (DNA): TGTGCCAGCAGCCAAAATAGGGGGGGCACTGAAGCTTTCTTT. Amino acid sequence: CASSQNRGGTEAFF.

This clone was found once. The genes are TRBV5-1 and TRBJ1-1, with unresolved D. CDR3 length equals 13 residues. Trimming took off 4 bases at V and 4 bases at J, with 11 bases between the two ends. Per the germline V gene, CDR1 is SGHRS and CDR2 is YFSETQ. CDR3 in amino acids: CASSAGPGTEAFF. For the CDR3, the DNA is TGCGCCAGCAGCGCGGGCCCGGGCACTGAAGCTTTCTTT.

The chain combines TRBV15 with TRBJ2-5; 9 positions agree with TRBD1. V lost 3 bases to trimming and J lost 4 bases; unmatched junction nucleotides: 3. CDR1 and CDR2 from the germline V gene are LNHNV and YYDKDF (reference sequence). This CDR3 contains 14 residues. The DNA for the CDR3 is TGTGCCACCAGCAGGGGGACAGGGTCAGAGACCCAGTACTTC. The encoded protein is CATSRGTGSETQYF.

The V gene is TRBV19, the J gene TRBJ1-4; TRBD1 matches 9 bases. Germline CDR1 reads LNHDA; CDR2 reads SQIVND (reference sequence). The CDR3 sequence is 15 residues long. V gave up 3 bases and J gave up 6 bases; unmatched junction bases: 5. The CDR3 protein is CASSITGGVDEKLFF. Written as DNA, the CDR3 is TGTGCCAGTAGTATTACAGGGGGCGTCGATGAAAAACTGTTTTTT. Full variable domain (outside the CDR3, taken from reference TRBV19 and TRBJ1-4): DGGITQSPKYLFRKEGQNVTLSCEQNLNHDAMYWYRQDPGQGLRLIYYSQIVNDFQKGDIAEGYSVSREKKESFPLTVTSAQKNPTAFYLCASSITGGVDEKLFFGSGTQLSVL.

The rearrangement joins TRBV12-3 or TRBV12-4 to TRBJ1-4; D is uncertain. V shed 3 bases and J shed 4 bases, with 6 bases lying between them. This CDR3 region has 13 residues. Here the CDR3 reads CASSLRRNEKLFF. DNA for the CDR3: TGTGCCAGCAGTTTGCGTCGTAATGAAAAACTGTTTTTT.

The chain uses TRBV5-6 and TRBJ2-1; 7 bases are a match to TRBD1. The CDR3 is 17 residues long. The germline CDR1 and CDR2 sequences are SGHDT and YYEEEE. V was pared by 1 base and J by 2 bases, with 9 bases of the junction left unmatched. The CDR3 DNA reads TGTGCCAGCAGCTTGTACCGGGACAGAGGACCCTACAATGAGCAGTTCTTC. It specifies CASSLYRDRGPYNEQFF.

CDR3: CASTRDRGQPQHF. The DNA for the CDR3 is TGTGCCAGCACCAGGGACAGGGGACAGCCCCAGCATTTT. The chain links TRBV6-5 to TRBJ1-5; 10 nucleotides agree with TRBD1. The CDR3 spans 13 residues. In germline, CDR1 is MNHEY, CDR2 SVGAGI. With 7 bases clipped from V and 7 bases from J, the junction kept 4 bases outside the gene matches.

The sample holds one count of this clone. J is TRBJ2-7 and V is TRBV5-1; 8 positions agree with TRBD2. Germline V gene lookup returns CDR1 SGHRS and CDR2 YFSETQ. Losses at the gene ends were 1 base for V and 3 bases for J; bases not matched to a gene: 6. CDR3 size: 15 residues. The CDR3 DNA sequence: TGCGCCAGCAGCTTGCCGGCGGGGGGCGGCTACGAGCAGTACTTC. Its translation is CASSLPAGGGYEQYF.

The chain is built from TRBV27 and TRBJ2-1; D may be TRBD2 (6 bases). Trimming cost V 5 bases and J 4 bases, with 15 bases left between them. CDR1 is MNHEY, CDR2 SMNVEV, per germline (reference sequence). The CDR3 totals 15 residues. CDR3 sequence reads: CASSMMGLPYNEQFF. Written as DNA, the CDR3 is TGTGCCAGCAGTATGATGGGACTTCCATACAATGAGCAGTTCTTC.

This clone was detected once. The gene calls are TRBV27 and TRBJ1-1, with D unresolved. CDR3 length: 14 amino acids. Germline V lookup: CDR1 MNHEY, CDR2 SMNVEV (reference sequence). Trimming removed 5 bases from V and 0 bases from J, with 10 bases in between. CDR3 bases: TGTGCCAGCAGTCCACGAACATTGAACACTGAAGCTTTCTTT. Its protein product is CASSPRTLNTEAFF.

To note about this clone: In the same sample, other DNA sequences code for this CDR3. The chain has TRBV5-1 and TRBJ2-1; D perhaps matches TRBD1 (6 bases). The V gene's germline CDR1 is SGHRS and CDR2 YFSETQ. The V and J ends lost 4 bases and 5 bases respectively, with 10 bases between them. This CDR3 is 13 amino acids long. CDR3 residues: CASSPGQNNEQFF. For the CDR3, the DNA is TGCGCCAGCAGCCCCGGACAGAACAATGAGCAGTTCTTC.

J is TRBJ1-1 and V is TRBV6-5, with 10 bases identical to TRBD1. This CDR3 contains 15 residues. The V gene end was trimmed by 5 bases and the J gene end by 1 base; junction bases not matched to a gene: 4. The germline V gene encodes CDR1 MNHEY and CDR2 SVGAGI. Here the CDR3 DNA reads TGTGCCAGCAGTAAGCGACAGGGGGCGAACACTGAAGCTTTCTTT. Residues: CASSKRQGANTEAFF.

The chain couples TRBV11-2 to TRBJ1-1, with D possibly TRBD1 on 6 matching bases. The CDR3 is made up of 14 amino acids. Between the trimmed V and J ends, which lost 3 bases and 1 base, there was a span of 9 bases. The germline V gene has CDR1 SGHAT and CDR2 FQNNGV. Here the CDR3 reads CASSLVDRNTEAFF. In DNA, the CDR3 is TGTGCCAGCAGCTTGGTGGACAGGAACACTGAAGCTTTCTTT. Variable domain in full (rest from reference TRBV11-2 and TRBJ1-1): EAGVAQSPRYKIIEKRQSVAFWCNPISGHATLYWYQQILGQGPKLLIQFQNNGVVDDSQLPKDRFSAERLKGVDSTLKIQPAKLEDSAVYLCASSLVDRNTEAFFGQGTRLTVV.

The chain couples TRBV28 to TRBJ1-2; D is perhaps TRBD1 (5 bases). Germline V gene lookup returns CDR1 MDHEN and CDR2 SYDVKM. The V end was cut by 5 bases, the J end by 8 bases, with 18 bases between. The CDR3 runs to 14 residues. The CDR3 loop is CASSRQPAGNGYTF. For the CDR3, the DNA is TGTGCCAGCAGTCGTCAGCCAGCAGGGAACGGCTACACCTTC.

In DNA form, the CDR3 reads TGTGCCAGCGAGGGAGGAAACGGAAACACCATATATTTT. Translation: CASEGGNGNTIYF. The chain is built from TRBV28 and TRBJ1-3; D is ambiguous. The CDR3 spans 13 residues. Germline CDR1 reads MDHEN; CDR2 reads SYDVKM. The V end was cut by 8 bases, the J end by 4 bases, with 12 bases between.

The CDR3 bases are TGTGCCAGCGGAGACAGCTTCTATGGCTACACCTTC. Encoded protein: CASGDSFYGYTF. The rearrangement links TRBV6-5 to TRBJ1-2; a possible D gene is TRBD1 (5 bases). The CDR3 loop spans 12 amino acids. Germline CDR1 reads MNHEY; CDR2 reads SVGAGI. Trimming took off 8 bases at V and 4 bases at J, with 11 bases between the two ends.

The rearrangement uses TRBV7-8 and TRBJ2-2, with 8 positions matching TRBD2. The CDR3 loop spans 16 amino acids. Germline CDR1 reads SGHVS; CDR2 reads FQNEAQ. J gave up 3 bases and V 1 base, and 4 bases lay outside the gene matches. The CDR3 region is CASSLVSGGYTGELFF. The CDR3, as DNA: TGTGCCAGCAGCTTAGTGTCGGGAGGGTACACCGGGGAGCTGTTTTTT.

The chain links TRBV7-3 to TRBJ2-1, with D possibly matching TRBD2 (6 bases). Germline values: CDR1 SGHTA, CDR2 FQGTGA. The V end lost 5 bases, the J end lost 0 bases, and 11 bases lay between the germline ends. The CDR3 spans 15 residues. The CDR3 loop is CASSAGSSSYNEQFF. The CDR3 DNA sequence: TGTGCCAGCAGCGCCGGGAGTTCCTCCTACAATGAGCAGTTCTTC.

The CDR3 protein is CASSATDRPYEQYF. The CDR3 DNA reads as TGTGCCAGCAGCGCCACTGACAGGCCCTACGAGCAGTACTTC. This rearrangement joins TRBV9 to TRBJ2-7; D may be TRBD1 (6 bases). CDR3 length: 14 amino acids. V was trimmed by 3 bases and J by 2 bases, leaving 12 bases between them. Germline V gene data show CDR1 as SGDLS and CDR2 as YYNGEE.

This clone was seen a handful of times. The chain links TRBV5-1 to TRBJ1-1; 7 positions agree with TRBD1. CDR1 SGHRS and CDR2 YFSETQ come from the germline V gene. The J segment lost 4 bases and the V segment lost 3 bases, leaving 15 bases of the junction unmatched. The CDR3 loop spans 17 amino acids. The DNA of the CDR3 is TGCGCCAGCAGCTACGCCGGGACAGCAACCGGGAGCACTGAAGCTTTCTTT. Translated, it gives CASSYAGTATGSTEAFF.

This clone was detected only once. The chain uses TRBV5-3 and TRBJ2-1, with a weak D call TRBD1 (6 bases). TRBV5-3 is an ORF, and what it does is uncertain. The CDR3 spans 12 residues. V lost 4 bases to trimming and J lost 9 bases, with 11 bases between them. For the CDR3, the DNA is TGTGCCAGAAGCCGCACAGGGATTGAGCAGTTCTTC. Translating gives CARSRTGIEQFF.

This chain joins TRBV6-4 and TRBJ2-5; D is unclear. Germline CDR1 reads MRHNA; CDR2 reads SNTAGT. V was cut by 4 bases and J by 3 bases, with 9 bases left in between. This CDR3 contains 13 residues. The CDR3 bases are TGTGCCAGCAGTGTACAGCCGAAAGAGACCCAGTACTTC. It yields the protein CASSVQPKETQYF.

The J gene is TRBJ2-1, the V gene TRBV28; 8 bases match TRBD2. This CDR3 has 18 amino acids. Trimming at V came to 3 bases and at J to 1 base, leaving 11 bases not matched to a gene. Germline-derived CDR1 and CDR2 are MDHEN and SYDVKM. DNA of the CDR3: TGTGCCAGCAGTTTCTTGGGTTCCGGGAGGGGGTCCTACAATGAGCAGTTCTTC. The encoded protein is CASSFLGSGRGSYNEQFF. Filled out from reference TRBV28 and TRBJ2-1, the complete variable domain reads DVKVTQSSRYLVKRTGEKVFLECVQDMDHENMFWYRQDPGLGLRLIYFSYDVKMKEKGDIPEGYSVSREKKERFSLILESASTNQTSMYLCASSFLGSGRGSYNEQFFGPGTRLTVL.

This chain links TRBV2 with TRBJ2-7, with D possibly TRBD2 on 6 matching bases. Between the trimmed V and J ends, which lost 10 bases and 0 bases, there was a span of 19 bases. The CDR3 totals 15 residues. Germline CDR1 and CDR2: SNHLY and FYNNEI. CDR3 sequence: CATTVEDGSSYEQYF. CDR3 nucleotide sequence: TGTGCCACCACTGTCGAGGACGGGAGCTCCTACGAGCAGTACTTC.

The chain joins TRBV21-1 to TRBJ2-2; the table calls TRBD1, which could not be checked here. TRBV21-1 is designated a pseudogene. The CDR3 runs 16 residues. The CDR3 here is CASSKSTTGNTGELFF. For the CDR3, the DNA is TGTGCCAGCAGCAAGTCCACGACAGGGAACACCGGGGAGCTGTTTTTT.

This chain uses TRBV6-5 with TRBJ2-1, with 11 bases identical to TRBD2. The trim removed 5 bases at V and 4 bases at J, leaving 4 bases unmatched. The CDR3 has 15 residues. CDR1 MNHEY and CDR2 SVGAGI come from the germline V gene. Written as DNA, the CDR3 is TGTGCCAGCAGTCGACTAGCGGGGCCATACAATGAGCAGTTCTTC. This encodes CASSRLAGPYNEQFF.

Here the CDR3 DNA reads TGTGCCAGCAGCTTAGCCCCGGGACTCACTAATCAGCCCCAGCATTTT. This encodes CASSLAPGLTNQPQHF. The chain links TRBV7-6 to TRBJ1-5; D may be TRBD1 (5 bases). The CDR3 is 16 residues long. Trimming pared 0 bases from V and 4 bases from J, leaving 13 bases between. Germline CDR1 SGHVS, CDR2 FNYEAQ.

V usage is TRBV9 and J usage is TRBJ2-5, with TRBD2 as a possible D gene (5 bases). The V and J ends lost 3 bases and 1 base respectively, with 13 bases between them. Per the germline V gene, CDR1 is SGDLS and CDR2 is YYNGEE. This CDR3 has 15 residues. CDR3 DNA: TGTGCCAGCAGCGCCCAGGCGGGTCCCCAAGAGACCCAGTACTTC. Its translation is CASSAQAGPQETQYF.

The rearrangement uses TRBV29-1 and TRBJ2-7; 8 bases are a match to TRBD1. The CDR3 has 13 amino acids. V gave up 6 bases and J gave up 6 bases; unmatched junction bases: 10. Germline CDR1 reads SQVTM; CDR2 reads ANQGSEA. The CDR3 is CSVVDITGGEQYF. CDR3 DNA sequence: TGCAGCGTCGTGGACATAACAGGGGGCGAGCAGTACTTC.

The chain uses TRBV28 and TRBJ2-5; the D gene is possibly TRBD1 (6 bases). The germline CDR1 and CDR2 sequences are MDHEN and SYDVKM. With 4 bases removed from V and 2 bases from J, the gap between germline ends came to 11 bases. The CDR3 extends over 14 amino acids. CDR3 sequence reads: CASSSDRRQETQYF. The CDR3 nucleotides read TGTGCCAGCAGTTCCGACAGGAGACAAGAGACCCAGTACTTC.

V is TRBV20-1 and J is TRBJ2-3, with 9 nucleotides matching TRBD2. This CDR3 has 16 amino acids. The germline CDR1 and CDR2 sequences are DFQATT and SNEGSKA (reference sequence). The V segment lost 3 bases and the J segment 5 bases; nucleotides outside the gene matches: 12. The CDR3, as DNA: TGCAGTGCTAGTTCCCGCGGGAGGGCCTCGAGAGATACGCAGTATTTT. Translating gives CSASSRGRASRDTQYF.

This chain links TRBV5-4 with TRBJ1-1, with TRBD1 identical over 10 bases. The germline V gene has CDR1 SGHNT and CDR2 YYREEE (reference sequence). The CDR3 runs to 16 residues. V was pared by 4 bases and J by 8 bases, with 14 bases of the junction left unmatched. The CDR3: CASSPTPGTGVAEAFF. Here the CDR3 DNA reads TGTGCCAGCAGCCCGACCCCCGGGACAGGGGTGGCCGAAGCTTTCTTT.